This T cell receptor (beta chain) was captured in a study of Ad26.COV2.S vaccination and SARS-CoV-2 variants. Study conclusions and caveats: Among vaccine recipients, spike-specific TCR breadth exceeded that of placebo recipients.

In germline, CDR1 is SGHRS, CDR2 YFSETQ. V dropped 4 bases and J dropped 1; count of bases not matched to a gene: 3. The CDR3 contains 16 residues. Note on this clone: Its antigen is not known.

Sequencing was performed with immunoSEQ multiplex PCR; in TCRdb, only in-frame clones are kept and a portion is missing. The sample lists around 340,000 clones, around 89% occurring once. Treatment: around 19 received Ad26.COV2.S at low or high dose, single or two shots; roughly 5 received placebo; per-sample allocation not given. Specimens were obtained on day 63 following the first vaccine or placebo injection. The rearrangement joins TRBV5-1 to TRBJ2-5, with 14 bases matching TRBD2. Sample: peripheral blood, taken in a trial of Ad26.COV2.S vaccine versus placebo. This receptor was taken from a person aged 18-60 years who received the Ad26.COV2.S COVID-19 vaccine or a placebo. CDR3 protein: CASSEGTSGSQETQYF. CDR3 bases: TGCGCCAGCAGCGAGGGGACTAGCGGGAGCCAAGAGACCCAGTACTTC. Looking up the rest from reference TRBV5-1 and TRBJ2-5 gives the full variable domain: KAGVTQTPRYLIKTRGQQVTLSCSPISGHRSVSWYQQTPGQGLQFLFEYFSETQRNKGNFPGRFSGRQFSNSRSEMNVSTLELGDSALYLCASSEGTSGSQETQYFGPGTRLLVL.